This TCR beta chain comes out of a study of regulatory T cells in long-lasting Graves disease. Study-wide background: Persistent Graves' disease denoted over 5 years of antithyroid drugs plus positive TSH receptor antibodies. Study outcomes and limitations: There were preferences for TRBV28, TRBJ1-2 and TRBJ2-5 in persistent disease.

Comment on this clonotype: Its specificity is not known.

CDR3 size: 14 residues. V lost 3 bases to trimming and J lost 1 base, with 10 bases between them. The germline gives CDR1 SGHRS, CDR2 YFSETQ. Time point in this sample: persistent/refractory GD, antithyroid drugs over 5 years with positive TRAb. RNA extracted from PBMCs served as the sequencing template. Investigators prepared the TCR beta libraries by applying iRepertoire HTBI primers and Arm-PCR of CDR3 regions. Per the authors' pipeline: Across samples, 55 to 75 TRBV and about 13 TRBJ segments were found. TCRdb passed the multiplex PCR reads through MiXCR, listing each CDR3 protein once. Here the V and J calls rest on TCRdb's processing, not on the authors' analysis. The sample contains around 400,000 distinct CDR3 sequences, about 20% of which appear only once.

Specimen: peripheral blood mononuclear cells (PBMCs), collected when the disease was refractory, from a patient treated with antithyroid drugs. The chain recombines TRBV5-1 with TRBJ2-5; D possibly uses TRBD1 or TRBD2 (5 bases each). This clonotype was obtained from a female donor with Graves disease. CDR3 in DNA: TGCGCCAGCAGCTACCGGGACGTCCAAGAGACCCAGTACTTC. This gives the protein CASSYRDVQETQYF.